This T cell receptor (beta chain) was found in a study of type 1 regulatory T cells. At the level of the study: T-allo10 is an in vitro-generated, Tr1-enriched CD4 T cell product specific for alloantigen.

TCRdb passed the reads through MiXCR, listing each CDR3 protein once. The sample gives some 60,000 distinct CDR3 sequences, 62% of which show up once; approximately 2% is in the top ten. Trimming took off 5 bases at V and 3 bases at J, with 13 bases between the two ends. Germline V gene data show CDR1 as LNHDA and CDR2 as SQIVND (reference sequence). The CDR3 is 14 residues long. In regard to this clonotype: Its antigen is as yet unknown.

Whole-study findings and limits: Compared with non-Tr1 cells, Tr1 cells showed a narrower TCR repertoire.

The rearrangement uses TRBV19 and TRBJ1-1, with no clear D. The receptor's source is a human donor in good health. Sequenced: cultured non-Tr1 T cells, either the whole culture or a sorted T cell fraction (not recorded which). This chain's CDR3 is CASSSSTKDTEAFF. In DNA form, the CDR3 reads TGTGCCAGTAGTTCATCCACTAAGGACACTGAAGCTTTCTTT. The full variable domain, completed using reference TRBV19 and TRBJ1-1, is DGGITQSPKYLFRKEGQNVTLSCEQNLNHDAMYWYRQDPGQGLRLIYYSQIVNDFQKGDIAEGYSVSREKKESFPLTVTSAQKNPTAFYLCASSSSTKDTEAFFGQGTRLTVV.